This TCR beta chain was sequenced in a study of post-analysis software for immune sequencing data. Study-wide context: Relapsing-remitting, secondary progressive and progressive-relapsing forms of multiple sclerosis all featured among disease courses. Study-wide findings and caveats: Co-batched samples clustered tightly together by F measure. In multiple sclerosis, normalized Chao1 diversity was significantly below that of controls. A handful of TRBV segments, including TRBV5-6, TRBV5-1 and TRBV20-1, were more frequent in patients than controls.

As for this clonotype: No antigen is known for it.

Germline CDR1 MNHNS, CDR2 SASEGT. V was pared by 5 bases and J by 2 bases, with 10 bases of the junction left unmatched. The CDR3 consists of 16 residues. Unique-molecular-identifier-tagged TCR beta cDNA libraries were used. Out of roughly 0.95 to 11 million T cells, a few hundred thousand cDNA molecules were generated. TCRdb re-derived calls from the PCR reads in MiXCR, one entry per CDR3 protein. The table lists about 460,000 distinct CDR3 sequences, 40% to 55% of them singletons. Input material: blood. This chain joins TRBV6-1 and TRBJ2-5, with 8 bases matching TRBD2. This receptor was identified in a girl aged 10 to 17 with multiple sclerosis. The CDR3 here is CASSPLTAGGQETQYF. The CDR3 DNA follows: TGTGCCAGCAGTCCCCTTACGGCGGGAGGACAAGAGACCCAGTACTTC.